The 6 T cell receptor beta chains listed next were all sequenced from one sample in a study of T cell responses to AZD1222 COVID-19 vaccine. Data came from immunoSEQ multiplex PCR; TCRdb stores just in-frame clones and leaves some out. Of about 150,000 clones in the sample, 88% were seen once. The material sequenced was peripheral blood, taken on day 0 of AZD1222 vaccination. These receptor sequences come from an adult in good health.

The chain couples TRBV5-6 to TRBJ1-4; 9 nucleotides align to TRBD1. The junction had 9 bases not matched to a gene; V was cut back by 4 bases and J by 8 bases. Germline V lookup: CDR1 SGHDT, CDR2 YYEEEE. The length of the CDR3 is 15 residues. The chain's CDR3 is CASSTPGQGLEKLFF. In DNA, the CDR3 is TGTGCCAGCAGCACACCGGGACAGGGCTTAGAAAAACTGTTTTTT. The full variable domain, rest sourced from reference TRBV5-6 and TRBJ1-4, is DAGVTQSPTHLIKTRGQQVTLRCSPKSGHDTVSWYQQALGQGPQFIFQYYEEEERQRGNFPDRFSGHQFPNYSSELNVNALLLGDSALYLCASSTPGQGLEKLFFGSGTQLSVL.

The chain has TRBV6-2 or TRBV6-3 and TRBJ1-1; D call uncertain. Germline V gene data show CDR1 as MNHEY and CDR2 as SVGEGT. The CDR3 is 12 amino acids. The V and J ends lost 6 bases and 7 bases respectively, with 12 bases between them. CDR3 residues: CASSPQLLEAFF. CDR3 sequence (DNA): TGTGCCAGCAGCCCACAGCTCCTTGAAGCTTTCTTT.

The chain uses TRBV24-1 and TRBJ2-3; tentatively, D is TRBD2 (7 bases). Trimming took off 9 bases at V and 3 bases at J, with 18 bases between the two ends. CDR3 length equals 15 residues. CDR1 KGHDR and CDR2 SFDVKD come from the germline V gene. The CDR3 DNA reads as TGTGCCACCGCCCCTGGCGGGGGCAGGACAGATACGCAGTATTTT. It encodes CATAPGGGRTDTQYF.

The rearrangement links TRBV10-1 to TRBJ1-6; TRBD1 might be the D (5 bases). V was shortened by 7 bases and J by 6 bases, with 10 bases between the two germline ends. From germline, CDR1 is WNHNN and CDR2 SYGVQD (reference sequence). The CDR3 consists of 13 residues. The CDR3 nucleotides are TGCGCCAGCACGGGGCAGCTTAATTCACCCCTCCACTTT. Translation: CASTGQLNSPLHF.

The V gene is TRBV12-5, the J gene TRBJ1-5; maybe TRBD1 (5 bases). V lost 6 bases and J lost 7, with 19 bases in between. The CDR3 is 15 amino acids. Looked up from germline, CDR1 is LGHNT and CDR2 is FRNRAP. CDR3 in amino acids: CASGPVGGPKQPQHF. The CDR3 coding sequence is TGTGCTAGTGGCCCGGTCGGGGGTCCGAAACAGCCCCAGCATTTT.

V is TRBV4-1 and J is TRBJ1-2; D not certain. The CDR3 extends over 15 amino acids. Trimming cost V 2 bases and J 0 bases, with 10 bases left between them. Germline V gives CDR1 MGHRA, CDR2 YSYEKL. The CDR3 here is CASSQTDWTNYGYTF. DNA of the CDR3: TGCGCCAGCAGCCAAACGGACTGGACTAACTATGGCTACACCTTC.